A single T cell receptor beta chain is shown here with its context. This entry is derived from a study of control samples from healthy donors and cancer patients. The germline V gene encodes CDR1 SGDLS and CDR2 YYNGEE. The CDR3 runs to 13 residues. V was cut by 3 bases and J by 6 bases, with 11 bases left in between. Clones were sequenced by immunoSEQ multiplex PCR, and TCRdb holds only the in-frame ones, with some missing. Altogether 150,000 to 200,000 clones are present, over 85% being singletons, with the ten largest covering roughly 1.5%. This chain uses TRBV9 with TRBJ2-3; D is possibly TRBD2 (6 bases). Sequencing was performed on blood. The clonotype originates from a young man in good health. The CDR3 nucleotides read TGTGCCAGCAGCGGAGCAGGGAGGGATACGCAGTATTTT. Protein sequence: CASSGAGRDTQYF.